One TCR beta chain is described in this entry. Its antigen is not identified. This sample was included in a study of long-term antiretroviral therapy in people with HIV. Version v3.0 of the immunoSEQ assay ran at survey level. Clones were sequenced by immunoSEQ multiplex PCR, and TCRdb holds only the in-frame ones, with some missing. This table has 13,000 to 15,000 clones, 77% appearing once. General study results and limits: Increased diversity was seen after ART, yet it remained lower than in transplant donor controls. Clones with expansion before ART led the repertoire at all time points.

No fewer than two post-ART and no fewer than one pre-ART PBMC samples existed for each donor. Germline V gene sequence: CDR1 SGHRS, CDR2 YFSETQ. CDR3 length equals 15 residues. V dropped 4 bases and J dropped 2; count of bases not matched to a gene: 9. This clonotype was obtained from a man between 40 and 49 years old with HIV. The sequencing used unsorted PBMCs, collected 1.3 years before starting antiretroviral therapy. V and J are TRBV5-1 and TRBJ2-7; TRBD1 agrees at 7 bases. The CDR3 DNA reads TGCGCCAGCAGCATTAAGGGGGCTTCAGCCTACGAGCAGTACTTC. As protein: CASSIKGASAYEQYF.